The clone carrying this T cell receptor (beta chain) showed up many times. Its antigen is unidentified. The data belong to a study of breast tumors, draining lymph nodes, adjacent tissues. Notes on the study in general: Data fit most tumor T cells coming from lymph node, expanding in tumor. Tumor and nontumor repertoires were significantly more similar in luminal-like than in basal-like breast cancer. Tumor TCR diversity was below lymph nodes but above nontumor tissue.

Breast cancer patients provided tissue from their axillary draining lymph nodes. TCRdb passed the multiplex PCR reads through MiXCR, listing each CDR3 protein once. The sample consists of 200,000 or so distinct CDR3 sequences, around 33% of them appearing once. This TCR came from a female donor with breast cancer. Some clones in this sample may be carry-over from other donors' samples. Input material: axillary lymph node tissue.

CDR3 protein: CASSPRYDRGQRANVLTF. In DNA, the CDR3 is TGTGCCAGCAGCCCACGATATGACAGGGGCCAAAGGGCCAACGTCCTGACTTTC. This chain links TRBV6-5 with TRBJ2-6; 8 positions agree with TRBD1. Germline V gene lookup returns CDR1 MNHEY and CDR2 SVGAGI. This CDR3 has 18 residues. V shed 6 bases and J 5 bases; nucleotides not matched to a gene: 15.